This TCR beta chain came from a study of radiation and T cells in renal cell carcinoma. The sample's time point: blood 4 weeks post-SBRT, at nephrectomy. Sample treatment: 15 Gy SBRT to primary tumor, nephrectomy 4 weeks later. TCRdb's table, derived via immunoSEQ multiplex PCR, lists solely in-frame clones and lacks some. The table shows approximately 170,000 clones, with about 87% occurring only once. The CDR3 has 18 amino acids. Trimming took 0 bases from V and 4 from J, leaving 16 bases between them. Germline V CDR1 and CDR2: PRHDT, FYEKMQ (reference sequence). The TCR comes from a woman aged 50 to 60 with renal cell carcinoma. The material sequenced was blood, taken from a patient whose treatment included radiotherapy and nephrectomy. The rearrangement joins TRBV13 to TRBJ2-6, with D maybe TRBD2 (6 bases). The DNA for the CDR3 is TGTGCCAGCAGCTTAGGGGGAGGCCCAAATGCGGGGGCCAACGTCCTGACTTTC. Its protein product is CASSLGGGPNAGANVLTF.